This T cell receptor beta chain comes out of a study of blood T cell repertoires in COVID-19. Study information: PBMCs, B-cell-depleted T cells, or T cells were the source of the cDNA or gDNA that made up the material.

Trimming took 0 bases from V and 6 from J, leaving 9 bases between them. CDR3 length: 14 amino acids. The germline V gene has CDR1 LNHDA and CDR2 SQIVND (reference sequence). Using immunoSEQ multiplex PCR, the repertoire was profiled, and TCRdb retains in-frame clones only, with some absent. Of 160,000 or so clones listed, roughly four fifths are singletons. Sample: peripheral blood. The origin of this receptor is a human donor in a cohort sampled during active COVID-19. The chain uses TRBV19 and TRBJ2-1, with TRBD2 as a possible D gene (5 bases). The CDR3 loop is CASSIDGRGNEQFF. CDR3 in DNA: TGTGCCAGTAGTATAGATGGACGGGGCAATGAGCAGTTCTTC.